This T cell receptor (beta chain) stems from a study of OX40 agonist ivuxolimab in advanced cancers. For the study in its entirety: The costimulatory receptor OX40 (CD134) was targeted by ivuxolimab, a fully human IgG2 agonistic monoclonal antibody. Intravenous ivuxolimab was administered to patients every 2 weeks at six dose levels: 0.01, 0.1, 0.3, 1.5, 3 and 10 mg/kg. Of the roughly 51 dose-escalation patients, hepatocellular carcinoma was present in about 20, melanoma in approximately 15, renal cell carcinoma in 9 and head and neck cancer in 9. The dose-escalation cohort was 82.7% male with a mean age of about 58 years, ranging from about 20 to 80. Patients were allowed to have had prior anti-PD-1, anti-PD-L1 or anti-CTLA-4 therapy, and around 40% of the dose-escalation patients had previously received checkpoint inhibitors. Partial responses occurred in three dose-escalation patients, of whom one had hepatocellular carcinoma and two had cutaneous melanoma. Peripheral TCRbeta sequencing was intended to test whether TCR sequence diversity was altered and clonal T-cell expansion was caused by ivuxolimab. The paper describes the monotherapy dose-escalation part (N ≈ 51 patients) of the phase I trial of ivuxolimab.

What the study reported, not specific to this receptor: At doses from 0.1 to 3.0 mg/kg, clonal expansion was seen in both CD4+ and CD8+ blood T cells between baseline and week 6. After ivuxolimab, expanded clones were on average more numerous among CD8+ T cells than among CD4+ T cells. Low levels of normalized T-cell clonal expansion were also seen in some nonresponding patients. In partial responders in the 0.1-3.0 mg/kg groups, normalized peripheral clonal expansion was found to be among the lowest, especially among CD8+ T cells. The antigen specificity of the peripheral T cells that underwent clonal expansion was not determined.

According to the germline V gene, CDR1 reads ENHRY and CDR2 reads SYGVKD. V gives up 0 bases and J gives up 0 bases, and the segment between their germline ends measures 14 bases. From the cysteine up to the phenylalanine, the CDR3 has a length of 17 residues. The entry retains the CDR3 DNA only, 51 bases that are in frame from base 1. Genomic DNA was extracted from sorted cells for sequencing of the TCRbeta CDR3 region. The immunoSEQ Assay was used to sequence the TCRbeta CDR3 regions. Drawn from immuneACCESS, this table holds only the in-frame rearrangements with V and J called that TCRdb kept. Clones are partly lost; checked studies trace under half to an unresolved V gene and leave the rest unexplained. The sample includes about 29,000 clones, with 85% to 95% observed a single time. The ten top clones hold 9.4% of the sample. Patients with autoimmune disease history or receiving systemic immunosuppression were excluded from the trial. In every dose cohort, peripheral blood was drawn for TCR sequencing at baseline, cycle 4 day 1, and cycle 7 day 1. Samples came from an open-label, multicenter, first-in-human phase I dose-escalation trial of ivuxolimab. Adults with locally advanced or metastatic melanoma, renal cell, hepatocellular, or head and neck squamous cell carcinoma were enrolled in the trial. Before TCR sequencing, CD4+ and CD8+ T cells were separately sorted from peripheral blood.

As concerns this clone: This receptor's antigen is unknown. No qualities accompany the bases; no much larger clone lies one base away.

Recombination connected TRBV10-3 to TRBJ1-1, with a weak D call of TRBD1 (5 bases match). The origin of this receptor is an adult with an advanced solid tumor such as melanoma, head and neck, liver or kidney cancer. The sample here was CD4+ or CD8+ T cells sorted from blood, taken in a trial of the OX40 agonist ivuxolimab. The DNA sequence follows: TGTGCCATCAGTGAGTCGGCCGGGGGGTGGATGAACACTGAAGCTTTCTTT. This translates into CAISESAGGWMNTEAFF.